This T cell receptor (beta chain) was captured by sequencing in a study of T-cell memory formation after mild COVID-19. MiXCR, applied by TCRdb to the 5' RACE reads, yields one record per CDR3 protein. The table shows fewer than 650,000 distinct CDR3 sequences, with 15% to 20% occurring only once. Notes on the study in general: The study found contracting CD4+ clones mainly in CM and EM and contracting CD8+ clones in EMRA. There was no confirmation that second-wave clones peaking on day 37 were SARS-CoV-2 specific.

The CDR3 runs 14 residues. Trimming removed 5 bases from V and 0 bases from J, with 11 bases in between. In germline, CDR1 is SQVTM, CDR2 ANQGSEA. In the case of this clonotype: Its antigen is not identified.

This clonotype originated in an adult woman who had mild COVID-19 (a few samples of this study predate the infection). Cell type and time point are not known. Source material: PBMCs or a T cell subset sorted from them (not recorded which). The V call is TRBV29-1, the J call TRBJ2-1, with D perhaps given as TRBD1 or TRBD2 (5 bases each). The CDR3 reads CSVRQRSSYNEQFF. CDR3 DNA sequence: TGCAGCGTTAGACAGCGGAGCTCCTACAATGAGCAGTTCTTC.